The count of the clone carrying this TCR beta chain is one. The target antigen is unknown. The data belong to a study of cytomegalovirus exposure and HLA in healthy donors. Whole-study findings and limits: As confirmed in vitro, three CMV-associated chains were specific for CMV antigens. Most TCR sequences showed up rarely, but some public TCRs showed up in many donors.

TCRdb keeps only in-frame clones here, not all; method: immunoSEQ multiplex PCR. The table has 150,000 or so clones, more than 80% seen once. The source of this sequence is a woman aged 30 to 39 in good health and CMV-seropositive. The sequencing input was PBMCs.

CDR3 in amino acids: CATSRDFTTGGSYEQYF. The CDR3 nucleotides read TGTGCCACCAGCAGAGATTTCACAACAGGGGGGTCCTACGAGCAGTACTTC. This sequence joins TRBV15 and TRBJ2-7, with 8 bases matching TRBD1. CDR3 length: 17 amino acids. CDR1 is LNHNV, CDR2 YYDKDF, per germline (reference sequence). V shed 0 bases, J shed 1 base, and the junction held 8 bases outside the gene matches. The entire variable domain, with the rest obtained from reference TRBV15 and TRBJ2-7, is as follows: DAMVIQNPRYQVTQFGKPVTLSCSQTLNHNVMYWYQQKSSQAPKLLFHYYDKDFNNEADTPDNFQSRRPNTSFCFLDIRSPGLGDTAMYLCATSRDFTTGGSYEQYFGPGTRLTVT.